This T cell receptor (beta chain) was sequenced during a study of T cells after yellow fever vaccination. Trimming removed 3 bases at V and 5 bases at J, with 14 bases between. Germline loops: CDR1 LNHNV, CDR2 YYDKDF (reference sequence). The CDR3 runs to 14 residues. TCRdb analysed the 5' RACE reads with MiXCR anew, one entry per CDR3 protein. The table includes 450,000 to 650,000 distinct CDR3 sequences, about 13% detected once. Study results and limitations: One caveat is that FACS-sorted repertoires could contain abundant clonotypes contaminating from the bulk population. Clonotypes shared by both compartments, CD4 and CD8, made up a small share.

Regarding this clonotype: Its antigen is as yet unknown.

V gene TRBV15 combines with J gene TRBJ2-7; D is ambiguous. Material: PBMCs, obtained on the day of the yellow fever booster vaccination. The TCR was taken from a young man who received the YFV17D yellow fever vaccine. CDR3 amino acids: CATSSGEMPDEQYF. The CDR3 region has the DNA TGTGCCACCAGCAGCGGCGAGATGCCGGACGAGCAGTACTTC. Full variable domain (remainder filled in from reference TRBV15 and TRBJ2-7): DAMVIQNPRYQVTQFGKPVTLSCSQTLNHNVMYWYQQKSSQAPKLLFHYYDKDFNNEADTPDNFQSRRPNTSFCFLDIRSPGLGDTAMYLCATSSGEMPDEQYFGPGTRLTVT.